This T cell receptor beta chain was identified in a study of OX40 agonist ivuxolimab in advanced cancers. Worth noting for this clone: No antigen is known for it.

The table came from immunoSEQ multiplex PCR; TCRdb's copy has only in-frame clones and leaves some out. The sample lists fewer than 130,000 clones, approximately 89% occurring once. Germline CDR1 reads MRHNA; CDR2 reads SNTAGT. This CDR3 has 14 residues. The junction had 7 bases not matched to a gene; V was cut back by 6 bases and J by 9 bases. Study conclusions and caveats: Expanded clones were, on average, more numerous among CD8+ T cells than CD4+. Antigen specificity of clonally expanded peripheral T cells was not established. Clonal expansion was among the lowest in partial responders at 0.1-3.0 mg/kg, especially CD8+.

This chain joins TRBV6-4 and TRBJ2-1; TRBD1 aligns across 11 bases. The source material was CD4+ or CD8+ T cells sorted from blood, sampled in a trial of the OX40 agonist ivuxolimab. This sequence originates from an adult with an advanced solid tumor such as melanoma, head and neck, liver or kidney cancer. In nucleotides, the CDR3 is TGTGCCAGCAGACTGGACAGGGGGCAGGGTGAGCAGTTCTTC. Its translation is CASRLDRGQGEQFF.